This T cell receptor beta chain was obtained from a study of shared clonotypes between healthy human individuals. Profiled with immunoSEQ multiplex PCR; TCRdb holds only in-frame clones, not every one. The data contain under 2.5 million clones, 92% of them singletons. Points on this clone: Its antigen is currently unknown.

Findings and caveats of the study: Researchers sampled blood only, noting tissue repertoires likely differ.

CDR1 MGHRA and CDR2 YSYEKL come from the germline V gene. Germline trimming cut 2 bases from V and 5 bases from J; bases unmatched to any gene: 3. The CDR3 runs 14 residues. This receptor was taken from a man between 18 and 35 years old in good health. Some clones in this sample may be carry-over from other donors' samples. The sequenced sample consisted of naive CD4+ T cells from PBMCs. Specified subset: CD45RA+ positively selected. The genes are TRBV4-1 and TRBJ2-5; TRBD2 aligns across 9 bases. The CDR3 region has the DNA TGCGCCAGCAGCCAACTAGCGGGAAGGGAGACCCAGTACTTC. This sequence encodes CASSQLAGRETQYF.